Presented here are 30 T cell receptor beta chains from one specimen sequenced in a study of blood T cell repertoires in COVID-19. Generated by immunoSEQ multiplex PCR, the TCRdb table keeps only in-frame clones and is missing some. The repertoire holds 150,000 to 200,000 clones, with more than 85% as singletons. Material: peripheral blood. These TCRs come from a woman aged 55-70 years with COVID-19, enrolled during active disease.

J is TRBJ1-2 and V is TRBV4-1, with TRBD1 as a possible D gene (6 bases). The CDR3 spans 15 residues. V was pared by 1 base and J by 4 bases, with 13 bases between. Looked up from germline, CDR1 is MGHRA and CDR2 is YSYEKL. CDR3 region: CASSQAWTATYGYTF. DNA of the CDR3: TGCGCCAGCAGCCAAGCCTGGACAGCAACCTATGGCTACACCTTC.

The CDR3 DNA reads as TGTGCCAGTAGTATCGGACAGGCTGACACTGAAGCTTTCTTT. Its translation: CASSIGQADTEAFF. The rearrangement uses TRBV19 and TRBJ1-1, with TRBD1 matching 7 bases. Germline assignment: CDR1 LNHDA and CDR2 SQIVND (reference sequence). The CDR3 contains 14 residues. V shed 3 bases, J shed 3 bases, and the junction held 4 bases outside the gene matches.

The chain recombines TRBV13 with TRBJ2-7, with a possible D match to TRBD2 (6 bases). The CDR3 totals 14 residues. The germline V and J ends were trimmed by 1 base and 9 bases, with 16 bases remaining between them. Germline V gene data show CDR1 as PRHDT and CDR2 as FYEKMQ (reference sequence). The CDR3 loop is CASSLAGSPTGQYF. CDR3 in DNA: TGTGCCAGCAGCTTAGCCGGGAGTCCCACCGGGCAGTACTTC.

The chain carries TRBV4-3 and TRBJ1-3, with unresolved D. The length of the CDR3 is 17 residues. The V end was cut by 0 bases, the J end by 0 bases, with 12 bases between. From germline, CDR1 is LGHNA and CDR2 YSLEER. The chain's CDR3 is CASSQESQAHSGNTIYF. The CDR3 DNA reads TGCGCCAGCAGCCAAGAGTCCCAGGCCCACTCTGGAAACACCATATATTTT.

The chain has TRBV11-2 and TRBJ1-2; D call uncertain. V was pared by 1 base and J by 6 bases, with 15 bases between. Germline CDR1 reads SGHAT; CDR2 reads FQNNGV. CDR3 size: 15 residues. CDR3 coding DNA: TGTGCCAGCAGCTTAGGAGGGAAGACTAGGGATGGCTACACCTTC. Translation: CASSLGGKTRDGYTF. Based on the CDR3 plus reference TRBV11-2 and TRBJ1-2, the full variable domain is EAGVAQSPRYKIIEKRQSVAFWCNPISGHATLYWYQQILGQGPKLLIQFQNNGVVDDSQLPKDRFSAERLKGVDSTLKIQPAKLEDSAVYLCASSLGGKTRDGYTFGSGTRLTVV.

CDR3 in DNA: TGTGCCAGCAGCTTAGCGTCAGGTCGCAATCAGCCCCAGCATTTT. It codes for CASSLASGRNQPQHF. The genes are TRBV7-2 and TRBJ1-5; D is ambiguous. V was shortened by 0 bases and J by 2 bases, with 8 bases between the two germline ends. Per the germline V gene, CDR1 is SGHTA and CDR2 is FQGNSA. The CDR3 sequence is 15 residues long.

The chain employs TRBV19 and TRBJ2-1; 7 bases match TRBD1. The V segment lost 3 bases and the J segment 5 bases; nucleotides outside the gene matches: 10. Germline assignment: CDR1 LNHDA and CDR2 SQIVND (reference sequence). The CDR3 is 16 amino acids. CDR3 amino acids: CASSMPPRQGHNEQFF. The CDR3 nucleotides read TGTGCCAGTAGTATGCCCCCGAGACAGGGACACAATGAGCAGTTCTTC.

The gene calls are TRBV19 and TRBJ1-4, with 8 bases matching TRBD1. This CDR3 is built from 15 residues. Germline V CDR1 and CDR2: LNHDA, SQIVND (reference sequence). With 4 bases clipped from V and 8 bases from J, the junction kept 9 bases outside the gene matches. CDR3 sequence reads: CASSTSDRAGEKLFF. The CDR3 DNA reads as TGTGCCAGTAGTACTTCGGACAGGGCAGGGGAAAAACTGTTTTTT.

This sequence joins TRBV11-2 and TRBJ2-5; 7 positions agree with TRBD2. From germline, CDR1 is SGHAT and CDR2 FQNNGV. This CDR3 is 14 amino acids long. The trim removed 8 bases at V and 5 bases at J, leaving 11 bases unmatched. As DNA, the CDR3 is TGTGCCAGCTCCTGGGGAGGGGCGGGGGAGACCCAGTACTTC. Translated: CASSWGGAGETQYF. The full variable domain, its missing parts supplied by reference TRBV11-2 and TRBJ2-5, is EAGVAQSPRYKIIEKRQSVAFWCNPISGHATLYWYQQILGQGPKLLIQFQNNGVVDDSQLPKDRFSAERLKGVDSTLKIQPAKLEDSAVYLCASSWGGAGETQYFGPGTRLLVL.

The J gene is TRBJ2-3, the V gene TRBV9; D possibly corresponds to TRBD2 (5 bases). V lost 7 bases and J 0 bases, leaving 9 bases between the germline ends. This CDR3 contains 13 residues. The germline CDR1 and CDR2 sequences are SGDLS and YYNGEE. The CDR3 DNA reads as TGTGCCAGCGTCGGAGGTAGCACAGATACGCAGTATTTT. This sequence encodes CASVGGSTDTQYF.

This chain joins TRBV5-1 and TRBJ2-2, with D maybe TRBD2 (6 bases). Trimming removed 4 bases at V and 3 bases at J, with 10 bases between. The germline V gene encodes CDR1 SGHRS and CDR2 YFSETQ. The CDR3 has 14 amino acids. CDR3 sequence: CASSSWRDTGELFF. The CDR3, as DNA: TGCGCCAGCAGCAGCTGGAGGGACACCGGGGAGCTGTTTTTT.

This chain links TRBV11-2 with TRBJ1-3; D uncertain. V lost 4 bases and J 0 bases, leaving 10 bases between the germline ends. CDR3 length: 15 amino acids. Germline loops: CDR1 SGHAT, CDR2 FQNNGV. DNA for the CDR3: TGTGCCAGCAGCTCCATGACATACTCTGGAAACACCATATATTTT. Translation: CASSSMTYSGNTIYF.

The DNA for the CDR3 is TGTGCCAGCAGGGCGACTGCGCCGGGGACCCAGTACTTC. The encoded protein is CASRATAPGTQYF. This sequence joins TRBV2 and TRBJ2-5, with D hard to call. Germline CDR1 is SNHLY and CDR2 is FYNNEI. This CDR3 comprises 13 residues. Trimming pared 6 bases from V and 7 bases from J, leaving 15 bases between.

The chain combines TRBV15 with TRBJ1-1; the D gene is possibly TRBD1 (6 bases). The CDR3 runs to 12 residues. From germline, CDR1 is LNHNV and CDR2 YYDKDF (reference sequence). The V and J ends lost 0 bases and 10 bases respectively, with 9 bases between them. Written as DNA, the CDR3 is TGTGCCACCAGCAGAGAGGCGGGGGCAGCTTTCTTT. This translates into CATSREAGAAFF. The variable domain in full, completed from reference TRBV15 and TRBJ1-1, reads DAMVIQNPRYQVTQFGKPVTLSCSQTLNHNVMYWYQQKSSQAPKLLFHYYDKDFNNEADTPDNFQSRRPNTSFCFLDIRSPGLGDTAMYLCATSREAGAAFFGQGTRLTVV.

V and J are TRBV19 and TRBJ1-5; D ambiguous. Trimming cost V 5 bases and J 2 bases, with 13 bases left between them. CDR1 and CDR2 (germline): LNHDA, SQIVND (reference sequence). CDR3 length: 15 amino acids. This CDR3 reads CASSREGRGNQPQHF. The CDR3 bases are TGTGCCAGTAGTCGGGAGGGCCGAGGCAATCAGCCCCAGCATTTT.

V is TRBV29-1 and J is TRBJ2-7; TRBD1 agrees at 8 bases. CDR3 length: 14 amino acids. Germline CDR1 and CDR2: SQVTM and ANQGSEA. Germline trimming cut 2 bases from V and 2 bases from J; bases unmatched to any gene: 5. The CDR3 DNA follows: TGCAGCGTTGAATCTACAGGGGGGACCTACGAGCAGTACTTC. Encoded protein: CSVESTGGTYEQYF.

J is TRBJ1-1 and V is TRBV25-1, with D unclear. The germline V gene has CDR1 MGHDK and CDR2 SYGVNS. V was clipped by 2 bases and J by 6 bases, with 19 bases between them. This CDR3 is 16 amino acids long. CDR3 DNA: TGTGCCAGCAGTGAAGCTTATGTTAGTCATCGCTCTGAAGCTTTCTTT. Translating it yields CASSEAYVSHRSEAFF. The full variable domain, with the rest looked up from reference TRBV25-1 and TRBJ1-1, is EADIYQTPRYLVIGTGKKITLECSQTMGHDKMYWYQQDPGMELHLIHYSYGVNSTEKGDLSSESTVSRIRTEHFPLTLESARPSHTSQYLCASSEAYVSHRSEAFFGQGTRLTVV.

The count of this clone is one. V usage is TRBV25-1 and J usage is TRBJ2-5, with TRBD1 as a possible D gene (6 bases). Trimming took 5 bases from V and 3 from J, leaving 19 bases between them. This CDR3 has 16 residues. The germline gives CDR1 MGHDK, CDR2 SYGVNS. The CDR3 DNA is TGTGCCAGCAGTTTTTCTCCGGACAGTTTTGAAGAGACCCAGTACTTC. Translation: CASSFSPDSFEETQYF.

The sample holds one count of this clone. The chain has TRBV2 and TRBJ1-5; TRBD1 agrees at 7 bases. The V segment lost 5 bases and the J segment 0 bases; nucleotides outside the gene matches: 4. CDR3 size: 15 residues. Germline V gene lookup returns CDR1 SNHLY and CDR2 FYNNEI. The CDR3 DNA reads TGTGCCAGCAGTACACAGGGGTATAGCAATCAGCCCCAGCATTTT. Protein product: CASSTQGYSNQPQHF. Variable domain in full (rest from reference TRBV2 and TRBJ1-5): EPEVTQTPSHQVTQMGQEVILRCVPISNHLYFYWYRQILGQKVEFLVSFYNNEISEKSEIFDDQFSVERPDGSNFTLKIRSTKLEDSAMYFCASSTQGYSNQPQHFGDGTRLSIL.

This clone occurred once. This chain links TRBV10-3 with TRBJ1-2; the D gene is possibly TRBD1 (6 bases). V was shortened by 5 bases and J by 6 bases, with 13 bases between the two germline ends. Germline lookup yields CDR1 ENHRY and CDR2 SYGVKD. This CDR3 spans 13 amino acids. CDR3 protein: CAISLSGVDGYTF. The CDR3 region has the DNA TGTGCCATCAGTCTCTCAGGGGTGGATGGCTACACCTTC.

The rearrangement joins TRBV19 to TRBJ1-1; 8 bases align to TRBD1. The CDR3 covers 13 residues. J lost 8 bases, V lost 6 bases, and 8 bases had no gene match. The germline V gene encodes CDR1 LNHDA and CDR2 SQIVND (reference sequence). CDR3 sequence reads: CASRSFRDREAFF. As DNA, the CDR3 is TGTGCCAGTAGGTCCTTCCGGGACAGGGAAGCTTTCTTT.

CDR3 DNA sequence: TGTGCCAGCAGCCCCCCCCGGGGGGAAGCTTTCTTT. Translating it yields CASSPPRGEAFF. This chain uses TRBV6-2 or TRBV6-3 with TRBJ1-1; D possibly corresponds to TRBD1 (5 bases). The germline V and J ends were trimmed by 6 bases and 8 bases, with 13 bases remaining between them. In germline, CDR1 is MNHEY, CDR2 SVGEGT. The CDR3 runs to 12 residues.

The chain is built from TRBV11-2 and TRBJ1-4; D may be TRBD1 (5 bases). There are 13 residues in the CDR3. CDR1 and CDR2 (germline): SGHAT, FQNNGV. Trimming left V 4 bases short and J 13 bases short, with 16 bases between. The CDR3 DNA sequence: TGTGCCAGCAGCTATAGCGGGGCCCTCCGACTGTTTTTT. Translating it yields CASSYSGALRLFF.

The chain carries TRBV5-1 and TRBJ1-3; 7 positions agree with TRBD1. The germline V gene has CDR1 SGHRS and CDR2 YFSETQ. Unmatched junction bases numbered 5, after V lost 5 bases and J lost 0 bases. This CDR3 is 15 amino acids long. The CDR3 is CASRRDRSSGNTIYF. The CDR3 DNA reads as TGCGCCAGCAGACGGGACAGATCCTCTGGAAACACCATATATTTT.

The chain combines TRBV19 with TRBJ1-2; no firm D call. Trimming cost V 6 bases and J 2 bases, with 13 bases left between them. CDR3 length: 14 residues. CDR1 and CDR2 from the germline V gene are LNHDA and SQIVND (reference sequence). The CDR3 DNA is TGTGCCAGTAGCTCCCAAGGAGGAAACTATGGCTACACCTTC. It yields the protein CASSSQGGNYGYTF.

This clone was recorded once. The V call is TRBV9, the J call TRBJ2-5, with 9 bases aligning to TRBD1. CDR3 size: 15 residues. Trimming cost V 4 bases and J 4 bases; bases outside gene matches: 8. CDR1 and CDR2 (germline): SGDLS, YYNGEE. CDR3 DNA sequence: TGTGCCAGCAGCTTGCTACAGGGGGCGGGAGAGACCCAGTACTTC. It codes for CASSLLQGAGETQYF.

The table lists this clone with a count of one. For the CDR3, the DNA is TGCGCCAGCAGCCAAGATCAAACAGCTAACTATGGCTACACCTTC. It codes for CASSQDQTANYGYTF. The chain has TRBV4-1 and TRBJ1-2, with D unresolved. The V and J ends lost 0 bases and 0 bases respectively, with 8 bases between them. The germline V gene has CDR1 MGHRA and CDR2 YSYEKL. This CDR3 is built from 15 residues.

The chain joins TRBV19 to TRBJ1-2; TRBD1 might be the D (6 bases). V shed 3 bases and J shed 5 bases, with 22 bases lying between them. Germline values: CDR1 LNHDA, CDR2 SQIVND (reference sequence). The CDR3 extends over 17 amino acids. CDR3 region: CASSILFGQSDRYGYTF. CDR3 DNA sequence: TGTGCCAGTAGTATCTTATTCGGACAGTCAGACCGATATGGCTACACCTTC.

The J gene is TRBJ2-1, the V gene TRBV18, with no clear D. Trimming took off 0 bases at V and 6 bases at J, with 24 bases between the two ends. The CDR3 consists of 19 residues. Germline V gene lookup returns CDR1 KGHSH and CDR2 LQKENI. CDR3 sequence reads: CASSPPGHIFSGNPNEQFF. The DNA of the CDR3 is TGTGCCAGCTCACCACCGGGTCATATCTTCTCAGGAAACCCCAATGAGCAGTTCTTC.

This chain uses TRBV6-2 or TRBV6-3 with TRBJ1-1; weak D call: TRBD1 (5 bases). V dropped 4 bases and J dropped 3 bases, with 12 bases sitting between them. The CDR3 is made up of 14 amino acids. From germline, CDR1 is MNHEY and CDR2 SVGEGT. CDR3 bases: TGTGCCAGCAGTTTTGCAGGGAGGGACACTGAAGCTTTCTTT. Its protein is CASSFAGRDTEAFF.